This TCR beta chain was captured in a study of blood T cell repertoires in COVID-19. Trimming shortened V by 0 bases and J by 5 bases, and 11 bases separated the two germline ends. Per germline, CDR1 MNHEY and CDR2 SVGAGI. The CDR3 covers 15 residues. Using immunoSEQ multiplex PCR, the repertoire was profiled, and TCRdb retains in-frame clones only, with some absent. The profile shows about 250,000 clones, 75% to 85% of them singletons. Material for sequencing was peripheral blood. V gene TRBV6-5 combines with J gene TRBJ1-5; D ambiguous. The sequence came from a man between 45 and 60 years old with COVID-19, enrolled during active disease. This chain's CDR3 is CASSYSRSMDQPQHF. CDR3 in DNA: TGTGCCAGCAGTTACTCACGGTCGATGGATCAGCCCCAGCATTTT.